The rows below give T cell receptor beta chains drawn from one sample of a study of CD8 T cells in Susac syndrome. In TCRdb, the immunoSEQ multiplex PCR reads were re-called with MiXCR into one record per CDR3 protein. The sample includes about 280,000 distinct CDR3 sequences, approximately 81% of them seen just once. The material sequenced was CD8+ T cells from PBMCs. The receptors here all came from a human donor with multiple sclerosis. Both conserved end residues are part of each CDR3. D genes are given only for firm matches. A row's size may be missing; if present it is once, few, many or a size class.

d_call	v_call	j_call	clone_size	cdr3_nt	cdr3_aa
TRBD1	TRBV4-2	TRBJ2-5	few	TGTGCCAGCAGCCGACATACAGGGGTTGGAGAGACCCAGTACTTC	CASSRHTGVGETQYF
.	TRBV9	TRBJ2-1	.	TGTGCCAGCAGCGGTAGGGCCCTGGTCTTC	CASSGRALVF
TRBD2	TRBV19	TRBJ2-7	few	TGTGCCAGTAGCGACCTAAGGGAAGCGGGAAATCACGAGCAGTACTTC	CASSDLREAGNHEQYF
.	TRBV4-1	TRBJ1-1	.	TGCGCCAGCAGCCAGGAGGGGGGCGGGAACACTGAAGCTTTCTTT	CASSQEGGGNTEAFF
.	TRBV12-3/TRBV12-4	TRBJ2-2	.	TGTGCCAGCAGTTTGTTCCCCCCGGACCCTACAGGGCTGGTGGCCGGGGAGCTGTTTTTT	CASSLFPPDPTGLVAGELFF
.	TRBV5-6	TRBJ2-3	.	TGTGCCAGCAGGCACAAGAGGGATACGCAGTATTTT	CASRHKRDTQYF
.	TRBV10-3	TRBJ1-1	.	TGTGCCATCAGCGGGTCCATGAACACTGAAGCTTTCTTT	CAISGSMNTEAFF
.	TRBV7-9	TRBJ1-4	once	TGTGCCAGCAGCTTAGTGCGGGGCGCGGGGTCTAATGAAAAACTGTTTTTT	CASSLVRGAGSNEKLFF
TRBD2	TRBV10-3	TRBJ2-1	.	TGTGCCATCAGTGGTCTAGCGGGAGGTCTCGATGAGCAGTTCTTC	CAISGLAGGLDEQFF
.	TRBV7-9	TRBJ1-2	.	TGTGCCAGCAGCTTAGTAGCGGGAGATGGCTACACCTTC	CASSLVAGDGYTF
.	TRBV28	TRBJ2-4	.	TGTGCCAGCAGTTTAGTGGGTGGCAAAAACATTCAGTACTTC	CASSLVGGKNIQYF
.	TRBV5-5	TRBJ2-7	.	TGTGCCAGCAGTTTCGTAGACCGCAGCCCCTACGAGCAGTACTTC	CASSFVDRSPYEQYF
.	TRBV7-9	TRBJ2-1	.	TGTGCCAGCAGCTTAGAGGTTCGGAGGGCAAGCTCCTACAATGAGCAGTTCTTC	CASSLEVRRASSYNEQFF
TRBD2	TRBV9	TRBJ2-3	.	TGTGCCAGCAGTCGGGAGGCCGGAGATACGCAGTATTTT	CASSREAGDTQYF
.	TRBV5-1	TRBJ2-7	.	TGCGCCAGCAGCTTGGCGGCTAGCAATGTCGAGCAGTACTTC	CASSLAASNVEQYF
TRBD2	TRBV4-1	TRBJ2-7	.	TGCGCCAGCAGCCATGGGGGGGCCTACGAGCAGTACTTC	CASSHGGAYEQYF
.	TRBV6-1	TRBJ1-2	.	TGTGCCAGCAGCCAAGGCTACGGGACCGCCGCACTAAACTATGGCTACACCTTC	CASSQGYGTAALNYGYTF
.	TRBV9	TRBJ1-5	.	TGTGCCAGCAGCACAAGCCCGGGGAGCAATCAGCCCCAGCATTTT	CASSTSPGSNQPQHF
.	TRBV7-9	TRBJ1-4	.	TGTGCCAGCAGCCAAGGACCCTCAACTAATGAAAAACTGTTTTTT	CASSQGPSTNEKLFF
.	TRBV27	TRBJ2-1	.	TGTGCCAGCAGTTCTCGGACTATCGAGTTCTTC	CASSSRTIEFF
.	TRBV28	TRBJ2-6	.	TGTGCCAGCAGTTTTGACCCGCCCGGATTGGAAGGGGCCAACGTCCTGACTTTC	CASSFDPPGLEGANVLTF
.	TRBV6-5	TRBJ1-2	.	TGTGCCAGCAGTTATTCCGGAGTCCAGGTGGCTGGCTACACCTTC	CASSYSGVQVAGYTF
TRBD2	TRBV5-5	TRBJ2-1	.	TGTGCCAGCAGCTTGGACTCCGGGACTAGCGGATACAATGAGCAGTTCTTC	CASSLDSGTSGYNEQFF
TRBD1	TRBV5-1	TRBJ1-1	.	TGCGCCAGCAGCCCTCGGTGGGGGGACAGGGCTGACCCTGAAGCTTTCTTT	CASSPRWGDRADPEAFF
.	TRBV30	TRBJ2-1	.	TGTGCCTGGAGTATCGGGGTGGCTGAGCAGTTCTTC	CAWSIGVAEQFF
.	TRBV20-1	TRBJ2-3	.	TGCAGGGCCGGGACCCCGAGCATTGATACGCAGTATTTT	CRAGTPSIDTQYF
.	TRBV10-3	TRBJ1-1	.	TGTGCCATCAGTGAGTCGGCGGGGGGTGGCACTGAAGCTTTCTTT	CAISESAGGGTEAFF
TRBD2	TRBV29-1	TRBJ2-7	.	TGCAGCGTTACCGGGACTAGCGGTTACTACGAGCAGTACTTC	CSVTGTSGYYEQYF
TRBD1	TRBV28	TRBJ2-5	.	TGTGCCACCGAAGACAGGGTCGCCCAGTACTTC	CATEDRVAQYF
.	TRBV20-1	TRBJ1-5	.	TGCAGTGCTAGACTCCGCCGGGAGGTCAATCAGCCCCAGCATTTT	CSARLRREVNQPQHF
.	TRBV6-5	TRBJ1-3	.	TGTGCCAGCTCTCCCGGACGGTTCTCTGGAAACACCATATATTTT	CASSPGRFSGNTIYF
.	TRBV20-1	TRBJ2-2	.	TGCAGTGCTAGAGGACCGAACACCGGGGAGCTGTTTTTT	CSARGPNTGELFF
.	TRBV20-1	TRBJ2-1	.	TGCAGTTCTGGCACGGGGATCTACAATGAGCAGTTCTTC	CSSGTGIYNEQFF
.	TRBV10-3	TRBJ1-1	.	TGTGCCATCAGTCTCGACAGGCGACCGAACACTGAAGCTTTCTTT	CAISLDRRPNTEAFF
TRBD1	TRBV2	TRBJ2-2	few	TGTGCCAGCAGTGTGAGGGGACAGGGTGGCACCGGGGAGCTGTTTTTT	CASSVRGQGGTGELFF
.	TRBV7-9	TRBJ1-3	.	TGTGCCAGCAGGCCGCAGGGTGCCGGAAACACCATATATTTT	CASRPQGAGNTIYF
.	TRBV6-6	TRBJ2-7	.	TGTGCCAGCAGTCCGCGGACGGACCTCTACGAGCAGTACTTC	CASSPRTDLYEQYF
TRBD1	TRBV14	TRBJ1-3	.	TGTGCCAGCAGCCGACCGGGACAGGGGGCTACCACCATATATTTT	CASSRPGQGATTIYF
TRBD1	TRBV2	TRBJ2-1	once	TGTGCCAGCGGCCCAGGGGGCCCTTACAATGAGCAGTTCTTC	CASGPGGPYNEQFF
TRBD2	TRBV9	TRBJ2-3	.	TGTGCCAGCAGCGGCGGGGGGCGGCCCACAGATACGCAGTATTTT	CASSGGGRPTDTQYF
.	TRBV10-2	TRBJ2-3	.	TGCGCCAGCAGCATCGGACTCACAGATACGCAGTATTTT	CASSIGLTDTQYF
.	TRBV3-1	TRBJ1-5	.	TGTGCCAGCAGCCAAGACTATGGCTATCAGCCCCAGCATTTT	CASSQDYGYQPQHF
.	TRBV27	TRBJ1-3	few	TGTGCCAGCATCTCCCAATCTGGAAACACCATATATTTT	CASISQSGNTIYF
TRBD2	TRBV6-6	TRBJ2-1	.	TGTGCCAGCAGTCGTAGCGGGAATAAGATCAATGAGCAGTTCTTC	CASSRSGNKINEQFF
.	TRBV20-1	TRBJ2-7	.	TGCAGTGCTAGAACCCTTTCCTACGAGCAGTACTTC	CSARTLSYEQYF
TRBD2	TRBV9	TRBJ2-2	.	TGTGCCAGCAGCCCAAGCGGGAGCAGCGGGGAGCTGTTTTTT	CASSPSGSSGELFF
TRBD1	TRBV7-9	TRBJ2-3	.	TGTGCCAGCAGCCCTAGGGGGACAGGGGACACAGATACGCAGTATTTT	CASSPRGTGDTDTQYF
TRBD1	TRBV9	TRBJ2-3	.	TGTGCCAGCAGCGTAGAAGGGGGGACAGGGGCCTCAGATACGCAGTATTTT	CASSVEGGTGASDTQYF
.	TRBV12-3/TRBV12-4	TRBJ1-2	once	TGTGCCAGCAACCCAGGGTCAGGCGGCTACACCTTC	CASNPGSGGYTF
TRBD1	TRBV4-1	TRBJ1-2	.	TGCGCCAGCAGACCTCGACAGGGCTATGGCTACACCTTC	CASRPRQGYGYTF
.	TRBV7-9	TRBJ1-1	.	TGTGCCAGCAGCACCACAGGGCTGGGCACTGAAGCTTTCTTT	CASSTTGLGTEAFF
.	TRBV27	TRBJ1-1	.	TGTGCCAGCAGTTTATCGACCGGGGAGTATGGGTCTGAAGCTTTCTTT	CASSLSTGEYGSEAFF
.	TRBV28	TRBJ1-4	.	TGTGCCAGCGTCGAGGGCTCCGACGAAAAACTGTTTTTT	CASVEGSDEKLFF
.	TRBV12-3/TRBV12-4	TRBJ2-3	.	TGTGCCAGCGAAGGGGGAGGGAAGGCAGATACGCAGTATTTT	CASEGGGKADTQYF